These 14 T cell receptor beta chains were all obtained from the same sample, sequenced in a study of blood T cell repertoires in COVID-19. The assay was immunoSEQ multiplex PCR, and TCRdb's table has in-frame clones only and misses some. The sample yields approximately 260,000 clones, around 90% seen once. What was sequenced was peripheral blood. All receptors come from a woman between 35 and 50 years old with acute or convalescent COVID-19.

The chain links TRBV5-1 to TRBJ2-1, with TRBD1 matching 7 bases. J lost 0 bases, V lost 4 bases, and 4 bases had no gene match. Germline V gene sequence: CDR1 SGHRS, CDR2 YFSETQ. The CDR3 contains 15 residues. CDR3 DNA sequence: TGCGCCAGCAGCATGACAGGGTACTCCTACAATGAGCAGTTCTTC. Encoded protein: CASSMTGYSYNEQFF. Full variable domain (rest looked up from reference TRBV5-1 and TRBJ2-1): KAGVTQTPRYLIKTRGQQVTLSCSPISGHRSVSWYQQTPGQGLQFLFEYFSETQRNKGNFPGRFSGRQFSNSRSEMNVSTLELGDSALYLCASSMTGYSYNEQFFGPGTRLTVL.

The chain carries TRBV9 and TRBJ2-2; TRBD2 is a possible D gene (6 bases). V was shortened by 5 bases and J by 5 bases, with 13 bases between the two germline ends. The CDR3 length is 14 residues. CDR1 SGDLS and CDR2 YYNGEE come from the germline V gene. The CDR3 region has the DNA TGTGCCAGCAGGAAACTAGCTTCGACCGGGGAGCTGTTTTTT. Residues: CASRKLASTGELFF. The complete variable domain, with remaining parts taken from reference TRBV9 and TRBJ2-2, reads DSGVTQTPKHLITATGQRVTLRCSPRSGDLSVYWYQQSLDQGLQFLIQYYNGEERAKGNILERFSAQQFPDLHSELNLSSLELGDSALYFCASRKLASTGELFFGEGSRLTVL.

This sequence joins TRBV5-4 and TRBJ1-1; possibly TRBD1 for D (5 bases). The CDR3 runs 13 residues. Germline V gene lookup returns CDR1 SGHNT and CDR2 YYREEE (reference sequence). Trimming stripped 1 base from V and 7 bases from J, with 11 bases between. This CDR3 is CASSLRGAYEAFF. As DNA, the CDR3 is TGTGCCAGCAGCTTGCGCGGGGCTTATGAAGCTTTCTTT.

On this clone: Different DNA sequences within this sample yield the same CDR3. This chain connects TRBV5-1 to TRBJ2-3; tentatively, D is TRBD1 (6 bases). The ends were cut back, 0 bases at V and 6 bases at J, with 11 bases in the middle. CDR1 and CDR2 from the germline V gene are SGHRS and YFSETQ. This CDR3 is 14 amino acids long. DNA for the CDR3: TGCGCCAGCAGCTTGGCTGATAGGGGGGATACGCAGTATTTT. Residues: CASSLADRGDTQYF.

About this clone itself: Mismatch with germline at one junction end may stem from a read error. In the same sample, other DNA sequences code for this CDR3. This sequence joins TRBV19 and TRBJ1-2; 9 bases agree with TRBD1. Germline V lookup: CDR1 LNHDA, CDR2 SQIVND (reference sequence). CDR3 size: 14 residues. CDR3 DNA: TGTGCCAGTAGTATAAGGGGACAGGGCTATGGCTATACCTTC. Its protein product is CASSIRGQGYGYTF.

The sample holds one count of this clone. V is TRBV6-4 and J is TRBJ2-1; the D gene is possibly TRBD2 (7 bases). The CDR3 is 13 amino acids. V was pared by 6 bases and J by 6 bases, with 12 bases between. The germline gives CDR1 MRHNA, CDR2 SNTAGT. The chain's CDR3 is CASRGGARNEQFF. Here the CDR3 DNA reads TGTGCCAGCAGAGGGGGGGCTCGCAATGAGCAGTTCTTC.

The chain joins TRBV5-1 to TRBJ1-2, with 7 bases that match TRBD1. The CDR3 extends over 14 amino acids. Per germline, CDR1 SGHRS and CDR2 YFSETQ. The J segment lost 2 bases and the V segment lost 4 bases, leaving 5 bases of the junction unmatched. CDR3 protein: CASSTRTGNYGYTF. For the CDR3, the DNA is TGCGCCAGCAGCACGAGGACAGGAAACTATGGCTACACCTTC. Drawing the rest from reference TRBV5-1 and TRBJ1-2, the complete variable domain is KAGVTQTPRYLIKTRGQQVTLSCSPISGHRSVSWYQQTPGQGLQFLFEYFSETQRNKGNFPGRFSGRQFSNSRSEMNVSTLELGDSALYLCASSTRTGNYGYTFGSGTRLTVV.

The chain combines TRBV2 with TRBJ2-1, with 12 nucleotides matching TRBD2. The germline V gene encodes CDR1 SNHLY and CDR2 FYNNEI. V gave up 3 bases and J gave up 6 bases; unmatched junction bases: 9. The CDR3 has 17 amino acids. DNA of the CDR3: TGTGCCAGCAGTGAGCGGACTAGCGGGGCTTCCGGCAATGAGCAGTTCTTC. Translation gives CASSERTSGASGNEQFF.

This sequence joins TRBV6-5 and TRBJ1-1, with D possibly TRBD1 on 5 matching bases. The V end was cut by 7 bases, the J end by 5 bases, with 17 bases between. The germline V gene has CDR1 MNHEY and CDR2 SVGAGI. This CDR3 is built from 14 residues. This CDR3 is CASIFRTRETEAFF. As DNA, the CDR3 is TGTGCCAGCATTTTTCGCACCAGGGAAACTGAAGCTTTCTTT.

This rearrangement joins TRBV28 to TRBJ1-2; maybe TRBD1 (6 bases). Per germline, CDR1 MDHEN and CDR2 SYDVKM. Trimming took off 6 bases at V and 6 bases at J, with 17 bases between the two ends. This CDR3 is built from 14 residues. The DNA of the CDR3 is TGTGCCAGCAGCAGGACAGACACTCATGATGGCTACACCTTC. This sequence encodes CASSRTDTHDGYTF.

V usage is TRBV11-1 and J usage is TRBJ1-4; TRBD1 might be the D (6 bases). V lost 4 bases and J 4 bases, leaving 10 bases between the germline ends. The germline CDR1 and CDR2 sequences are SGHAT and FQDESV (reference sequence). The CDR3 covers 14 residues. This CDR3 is CASSSGQYNEKLFF. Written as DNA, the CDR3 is TGTGCCAGCAGCTCAGGACAGTATAATGAAAAACTGTTTTTT.

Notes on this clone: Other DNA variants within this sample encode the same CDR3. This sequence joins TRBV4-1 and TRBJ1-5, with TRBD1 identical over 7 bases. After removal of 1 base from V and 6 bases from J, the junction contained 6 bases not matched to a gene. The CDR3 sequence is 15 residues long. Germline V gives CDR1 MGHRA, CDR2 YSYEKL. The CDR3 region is CASSQAYTGVQPQHF. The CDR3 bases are TGCGCCAGCAGCCAAGCCTATACAGGGGTTCAGCCCCAGCATTTT.

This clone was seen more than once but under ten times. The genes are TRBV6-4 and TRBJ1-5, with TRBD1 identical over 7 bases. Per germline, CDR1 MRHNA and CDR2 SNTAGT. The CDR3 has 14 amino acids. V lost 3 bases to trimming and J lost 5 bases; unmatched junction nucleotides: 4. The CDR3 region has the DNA TGTGCCAGCAGTGAGACAGGGCACCATCAGCCCCAGCATTTT. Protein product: CASSETGHHQPQHF.

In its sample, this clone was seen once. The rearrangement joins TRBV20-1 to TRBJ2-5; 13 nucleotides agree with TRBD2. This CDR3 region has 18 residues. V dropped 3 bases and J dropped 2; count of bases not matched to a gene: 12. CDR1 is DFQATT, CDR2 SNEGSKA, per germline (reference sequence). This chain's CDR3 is CSASFPTSGGAGQETQYF. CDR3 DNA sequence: TGCAGTGCTAGTTTCCCCACTAGCGGGGGGGCCGGGCAAGAGACCCAGTACTTC.